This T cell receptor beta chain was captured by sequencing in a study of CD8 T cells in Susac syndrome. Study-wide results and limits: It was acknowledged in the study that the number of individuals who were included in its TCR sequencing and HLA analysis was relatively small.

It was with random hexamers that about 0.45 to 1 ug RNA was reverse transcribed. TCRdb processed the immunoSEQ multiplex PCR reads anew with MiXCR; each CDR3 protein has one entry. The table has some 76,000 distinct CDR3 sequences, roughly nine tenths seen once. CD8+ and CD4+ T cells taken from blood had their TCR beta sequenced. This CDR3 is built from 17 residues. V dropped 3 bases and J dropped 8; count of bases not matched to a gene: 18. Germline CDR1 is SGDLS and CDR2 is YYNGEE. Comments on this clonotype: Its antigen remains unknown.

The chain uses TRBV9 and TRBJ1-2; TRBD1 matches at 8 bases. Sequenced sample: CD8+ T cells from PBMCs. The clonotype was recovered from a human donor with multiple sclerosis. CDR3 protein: CASSGGGDRPSRGGYTF. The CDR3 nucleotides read TGTGCCAGCAGCGGAGGGGGGGACAGGCCCTCTCGTGGGGGCTACACCTTC.